The clone carrying this TCR beta chain was seen repeatedly, ten times or more. Antigen unknown. Sample time point: newly diagnosed GD, antithyroid drugs for less than 3 months. PBMC RNA served as the TCR library source. Germline lookup yields CDR1 SGDLS and CDR2 YYNGEE. Trimming removed 3 bases from V and 7 bases from J, with 14 bases in between. The CDR3 is 14 amino acids. Sequencing libraries for TCR beta were prepared with iRepertoire HTBI primers and Arm-PCR of CDR3 regions. Original data processing: Samples jointly harbored 62 TRBV and about 15 TRBJ segments. TCRdb processed the multiplex PCR reads anew with MiXCR; each CDR3 protein has one entry. It is TCRdb's table, rather than the study itself, that gives the V and J calls and clone size. The sample records some 230,000 distinct CDR3 sequences, approximately 20% being singletons. The data were taken from a study of regulatory T cells in long-lasting Graves disease.

Regarding the study as a whole: Persistent Graves' cases showed lower TCR diversity than newly diagnosed cases. Newly diagnosed disease favored TRBV20-1 and TRBJ2-1 over persistent disease.

Here the sequenced sample was peripheral blood mononuclear cells (PBMCs), taken at new diagnosis, from a patient treated with antithyroid drugs. This sequence was found in a female donor with Graves disease. The V and J genes are TRBV9 and TRBJ2-1, with D perhaps assigned TRBD1 or TRBD2 (5 bases each). CDR3 in DNA: TGTGCCAGCAGCGCCCGGGACCTTGGTAATGAGCAGTTCTTC. The encoded protein is CASSARDLGNEQFF.